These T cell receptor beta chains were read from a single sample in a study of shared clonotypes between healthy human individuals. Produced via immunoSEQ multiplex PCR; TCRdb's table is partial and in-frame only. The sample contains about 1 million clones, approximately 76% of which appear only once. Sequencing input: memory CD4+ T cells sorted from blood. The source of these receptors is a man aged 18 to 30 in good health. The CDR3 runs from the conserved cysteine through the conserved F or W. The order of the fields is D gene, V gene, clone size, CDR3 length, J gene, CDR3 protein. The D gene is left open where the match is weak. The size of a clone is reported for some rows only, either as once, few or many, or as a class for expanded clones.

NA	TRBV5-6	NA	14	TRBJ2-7	CASSLGRSQTGQYF
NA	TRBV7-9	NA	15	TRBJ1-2	CASRRALGDNYGYTF
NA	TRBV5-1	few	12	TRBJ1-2	CASSLEGYGYTF
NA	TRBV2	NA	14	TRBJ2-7	CATGGLAVNYEQYF
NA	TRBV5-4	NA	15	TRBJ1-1	CASSLGSRAPTEAFF
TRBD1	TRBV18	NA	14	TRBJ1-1	CASSEQGPNTEAFF
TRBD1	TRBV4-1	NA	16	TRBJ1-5	CASSQGRGWGNQPQHF
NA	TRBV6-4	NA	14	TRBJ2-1	CASSPTSVGAEQFF
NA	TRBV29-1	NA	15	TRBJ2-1	CSVSPRLVKGNEQFF
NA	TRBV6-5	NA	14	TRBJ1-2	CASSIEGRGYGYTF
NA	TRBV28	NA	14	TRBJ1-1	CASRTYSLNTEAFF
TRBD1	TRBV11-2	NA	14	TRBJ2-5	CASSLTGGFETQYF
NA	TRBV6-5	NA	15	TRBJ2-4	CASAPGEVAKNIQYF
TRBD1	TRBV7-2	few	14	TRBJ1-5	CASSARQGDQPQHF
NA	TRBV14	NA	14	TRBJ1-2	CASSQATDNYGYTF
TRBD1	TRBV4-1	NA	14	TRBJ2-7	CASTSWDRPYEQYF
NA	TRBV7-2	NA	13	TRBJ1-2	CASSRLVLGGYTF
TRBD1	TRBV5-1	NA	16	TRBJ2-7	CASSLGGTGHTYEQYF